Following are 6 T cell receptor beta chains from one sample sequenced in a study of T cells in Graves' hyperthyroidism and ophthalmopathy. TCR beta CDR3 regions were amplified from RNA transcripts. Initially, a first-round RT-PCR of the TCR CDR3 employed the HTBI primer set. MiXCR was run by TCRdb on the multiplex PCR reads, yielding one entry per CDR3 protein. The sample includes about 740,000 distinct CDR3 sequences, 14% seen only once; the top ten take 9.5% to 13%. The sample comprised blood. These receptors were obtained from a woman aged 18-30 years with Graves' hyperthyroidism.

CDR3 region: CSVRWTGGGGELFF. For the CDR3, the DNA is TGCAGCGTCCGGTGGACAGGCGGGGGCGGGGAGCTGTTTTTT. The chain recombines TRBV29-1 with TRBJ2-2; either TRBD1 or TRBD2 may supply D (7 bases each). CDR3 length: 14 residues. Germline V gene lookup returns CDR1 SQVTM and CDR2 ANQGSEA. Trimming removed 6 bases at V and 7 bases at J, with 18 bases between.

The chain has TRBV3-1 and TRBJ2-7, with 9 bases that match TRBD2. Germline CDR1 LGHDT, CDR2 YNNKEL (reference sequence). J gave up 6 bases and V 4 bases, and 10 bases lay outside the gene matches. CDR3 length equals 15 residues. The CDR3 coding sequence is TGTGCCAGCAGCCTCCGAGCGGGAGGTAGAGGCGAGCAGTACTTC. Translated, it gives CASSLRAGGRGEQYF.

This clonotype was seen at least ten times. This chain joins TRBV7-2 and TRBJ2-7; TRBD1 matches at 7 bases. The trim removed 2 bases at V and 3 bases at J, leaving 7 bases unmatched. From germline, CDR1 is SGHTA and CDR2 FQGNSA. The CDR3 consists of 15 residues. This chain's CDR3 is CASSLRRQGRYEQYF. DNA for the CDR3: TGTGCCAGCAGCTTACGGCGACAGGGTCGCTACGAGCAGTACTTC. Variable domain in full (rest from reference TRBV7-2 and TRBJ2-7): GAGVSQSPSNKVTEKGKDVELRCDPISGHTALYWYRQSLGQGLEFLIYFQGNSAPDKSGLPSDRFSAERTGGSVSTLTIQRTQQEDSAVYLCASSLRRQGRYEQYFGPGTRLTVT.

The chain combines TRBV7-2 with TRBJ1-3; D is perhaps TRBD1 (6 bases). Germline loops: CDR1 SGHTA, CDR2 FQGNSA. The CDR3 sequence is 16 residues long. V lost 7 bases, J lost 4 bases, and 20 bases lay in between. The CDR3 spells CASIRGGAGVGNTIYF. The CDR3 coding sequence is TGTGCCAGCATCCGAGGAGGAGCAGGGGTCGGAAACACCATATATTTT.

This clonotype was detected many times. This chain uses TRBV2 with TRBJ1-2; D ambiguous. Trimming pared 4 bases from V and 6 bases from J, leaving 9 bases between. Germline V lookup: CDR1 SNHLY, CDR2 FYNNEI. The length of the CDR3 is 12 residues. CDR3 sequence reads: CASSAGFDGYTF. The CDR3 DNA sequence: TGTGCCAGCAGTGCAGGATTCGATGGCTACACCTTC.

This clonotype was observed at least ten times. The chain employs TRBV3-1 and TRBJ2-3; no definite D call. Germline assignment: CDR1 LGHDT and CDR2 YNNKEL (reference sequence). Trimming shortened V by 0 bases and J by 8 bases, and 9 bases separated the two germline ends. The CDR3 runs 13 residues. CDR3 nucleotide sequence: TGTGCCAGCAGCCAAGATTCAAGCGCTACGCAGTATTTT. Protein: CASSQDSSATQYF.